These T cell receptor beta chains were read from a single sample in a study of neurological immune-mediated disorders. Using its own MiXCR run on the 5' RACE reads, TCRdb lists one record per CDR3 protein. This sample carries about 46,000 distinct CDR3 sequences, less than 2% of them seen once, and the ten largest clones take 2% to 2.5%. The sequenced sample was PBMCs. The receptor set was obtained from a middle-aged woman with multiple sclerosis. Each CDR3 is given with its conserved first and last residue.

length,V,J,CDR3
12,TRBV7-9,TRBJ2-1,CASSFRENEQFF
12,TRBV5-1,TRBJ1-1,CASRIQGAEAFF
15,TRBV5-1,TRBJ2-2,CASSFRQAETGELFF
14,TRBV5-1,TRBJ1-4,CASSPAGPGEKLFF
13,TRBV7-9,TRBJ1-2,CASSSVTGYGYTF
15,TRBV5-1,TRBJ1-6,CASSLDGRENSPLHF
15,TRBV14,TRBJ1-1,CASSQFTGENTEAFF
14,TRBV10-3,TRBJ1-6,CAISEGRGGSPLHF
18,TRBV5-1,TRBJ2-3,CASSLRTSGPLSTDTQYF
13,TRBV20-1,TRBJ2-2,CSAAGTNTGELFF
14,TRBV9,TRBJ2-3,CASSVVVSTDTQYF
14,TRBV12-3/TRBV12-4,TRBJ2-1,CASSLAGGLGEQFF
16,TRBV10-3,TRBJ2-4,CAISQLNSGVENIQYF
12,TRBV20-1,TRBJ2-5,CSASRASETQYF
16,TRBV5-1,TRBJ2-1,CASVRDRVPSLNEQFF
12,TRBV5-1,TRBJ2-7,CASRPNSYEQYF
13,TRBV6-6,TRBJ1-2,CASRVQGGSGYTF
15,TRBV15,TRBJ2-7,CATSRPPGQGAEQYF
13,TRBV20-1,TRBJ1-1,CSAKQAMNTEAFF
13,TRBV12-3/TRBV12-4,TRBJ1-2,CASREQGRGGYTF
17,TRBV5-1,TRBJ1-1,CASSLSSLRGRNTEAFF
14,TRBV7-6,TRBJ2-3,CASSLGSRGDTQYF
15,TRBV18,TRBJ2-5,CASSPPMGQQETQYF
14,TRBV20-1,TRBJ2-2,CSARGRQNTGELFF
16,TRBV7-9,TRBJ2-1,CASSWPGRGADNEQFF
13,TRBV7-9,TRBJ2-1,CASSQGSGDEQFF
14,TRBV20-1,TRBJ2-3,CSARVRTSTDTQYF
12,TRBV10-3,TRBJ1-2,CAISRDSYGYTF
10,TRBV2,TRBJ1-4,CASSVGKLFF
13,TRBV5-1,TRBJ2-3,CASSSLATDTQYF
14,TRBV5-1,TRBJ2-1,CASSQDREGNEQFF
14,TRBV6-5,TRBJ2-3,CASSTRTSTDTQYF
17,TRBV3-1,TRBJ2-1,CASSHPRGGATYNEQFF
15,TRBV5-5,TRBJ1-6,CASSEDRGKASPLHF
15,TRBV7-9,TRBJ1-6,CASSLLRGNFSPLHF
13,TRBV7-3,TRBJ2-5,CASSWGPKKTQYF
15,TRBV9,TRBJ2-3,CASSDSGGAGDTQYF
10,TRBV6-6,TRBJ2-1,CASSYNEQFF
13,TRBV2,TRBJ2-2,CASSELENGELFF
17,TRBV4-1,TRBJ2-4,CASRPRTGDLAKNIQYF
14,TRBV27,TRBJ2-7,CASRRGRPSYEQYF
12,TRBV27,TRBJ2-2,CASSLFGGELFF
11,TRBV29-1,TRBJ2-1,CSVAQYNEQFF